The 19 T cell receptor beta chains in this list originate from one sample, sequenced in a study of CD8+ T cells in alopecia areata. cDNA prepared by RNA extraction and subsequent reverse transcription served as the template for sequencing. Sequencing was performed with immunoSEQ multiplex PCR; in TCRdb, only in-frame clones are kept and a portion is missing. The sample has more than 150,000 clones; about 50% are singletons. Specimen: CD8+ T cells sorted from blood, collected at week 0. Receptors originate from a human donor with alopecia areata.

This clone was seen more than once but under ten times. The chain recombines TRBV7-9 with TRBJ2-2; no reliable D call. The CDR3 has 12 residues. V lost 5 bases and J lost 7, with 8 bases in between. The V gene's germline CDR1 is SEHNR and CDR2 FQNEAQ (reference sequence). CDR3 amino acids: CASSPFVGELFF. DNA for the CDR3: TGTGCCAGCAGCCCCTTTGTCGGGGAGCTGTTTTTT.

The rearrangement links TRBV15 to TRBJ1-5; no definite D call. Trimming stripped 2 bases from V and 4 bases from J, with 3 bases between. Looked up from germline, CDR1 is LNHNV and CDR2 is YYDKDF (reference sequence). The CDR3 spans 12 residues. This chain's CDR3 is CATSRRNQPQHF. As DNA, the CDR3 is TGTGCCACCAGCAGAAGAAATCAGCCCCAGCATTTT.

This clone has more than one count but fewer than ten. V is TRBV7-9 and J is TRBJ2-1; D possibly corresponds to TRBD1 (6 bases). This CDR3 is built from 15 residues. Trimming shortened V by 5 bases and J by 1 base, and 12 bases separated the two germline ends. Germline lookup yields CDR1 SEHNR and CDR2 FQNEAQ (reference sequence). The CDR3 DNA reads TGTGCCAGCAGCCCCGCCCAGGGGTCCTACAATGAGCAGTTCTTC. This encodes CASSPAQGSYNEQFF. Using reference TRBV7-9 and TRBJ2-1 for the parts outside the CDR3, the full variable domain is DTGVSQNPRHKITKRGQNVTFRCDPISEHNRLYWYRQTLGQGPEFLTYFQNEAQLEKSRLLSDRFSAERPKGSFSTLEIQRTEQGDSAMYLCASSPAQGSYNEQFFGPGTRLTVL.

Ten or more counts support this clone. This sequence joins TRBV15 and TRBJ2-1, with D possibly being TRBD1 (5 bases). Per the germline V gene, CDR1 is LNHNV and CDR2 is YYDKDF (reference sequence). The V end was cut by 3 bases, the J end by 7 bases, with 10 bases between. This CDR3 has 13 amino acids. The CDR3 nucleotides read TGTGCCACCAGCAGTCTCCAGGGTAATGAGCAGTTCTTC. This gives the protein CATSSLQGNEQFF.

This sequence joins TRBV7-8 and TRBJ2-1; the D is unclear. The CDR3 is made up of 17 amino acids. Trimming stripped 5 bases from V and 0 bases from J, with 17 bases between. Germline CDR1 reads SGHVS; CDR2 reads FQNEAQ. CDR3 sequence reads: CASSGTRTGSSYNEQFF. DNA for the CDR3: TGTGCCAGCAGCGGTACCCGGACGGGTTCCTCCTACAATGAGCAGTTCTTC. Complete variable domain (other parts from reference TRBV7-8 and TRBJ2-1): GAGVSQSPRYKVAKRGQDVALRCDPISGHVSLFWYQQALGQGPEFLTYFQNEAQLDKSGLPSDRFFAERPEGSVSTLKIQRTQQEDSAVYLCASSGTRTGSSYNEQFFGPGTRLTVL.

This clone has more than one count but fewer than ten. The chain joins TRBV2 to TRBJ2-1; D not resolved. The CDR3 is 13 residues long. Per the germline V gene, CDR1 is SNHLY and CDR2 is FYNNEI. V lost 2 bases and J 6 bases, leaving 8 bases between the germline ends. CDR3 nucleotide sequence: TGTGCCAGCAGTGAATCGACCGTCAATGAGCAGTTCTTC. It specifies CASSESTVNEQFF.

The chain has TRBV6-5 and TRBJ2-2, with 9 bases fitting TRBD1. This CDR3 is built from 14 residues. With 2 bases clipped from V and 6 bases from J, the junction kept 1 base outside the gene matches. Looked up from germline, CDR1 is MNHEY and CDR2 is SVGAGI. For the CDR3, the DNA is TGTGCCAGCAGTTACGGACAGGGGTCCGGGGAGCTGTTTTTT. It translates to CASSYGQGSGELFF.

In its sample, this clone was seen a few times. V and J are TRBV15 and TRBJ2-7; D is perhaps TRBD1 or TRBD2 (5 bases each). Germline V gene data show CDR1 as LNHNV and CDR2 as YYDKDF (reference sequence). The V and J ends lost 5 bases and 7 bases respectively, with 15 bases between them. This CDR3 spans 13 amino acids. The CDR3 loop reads CATSSRTTSEQYF. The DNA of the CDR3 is TGTGCCACCAGCTCCCGGACAACTAGTGAGCAGTACTTC. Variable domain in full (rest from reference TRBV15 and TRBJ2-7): DAMVIQNPRYQVTQFGKPVTLSCSQTLNHNVMYWYQQKSSQAPKLLFHYYDKDFNNEADTPDNFQSRRPNTSFCFLDIRSPGLGDTAMYLCATSSRTTSEQYFGPGTRLTVT.

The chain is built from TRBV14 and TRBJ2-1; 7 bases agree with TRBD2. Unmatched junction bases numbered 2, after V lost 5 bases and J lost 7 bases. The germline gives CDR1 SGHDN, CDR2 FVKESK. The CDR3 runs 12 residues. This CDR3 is CASSWGGNEQFF. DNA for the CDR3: TGTGCCAGCAGCTGGGGGGGGAATGAGCAGTTCTTC.

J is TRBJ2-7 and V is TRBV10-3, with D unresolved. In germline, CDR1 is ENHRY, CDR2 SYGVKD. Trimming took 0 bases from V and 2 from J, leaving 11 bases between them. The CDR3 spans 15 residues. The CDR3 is CAISESQEGTYEQYF. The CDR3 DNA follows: TGTGCCATCAGTGAGTCGCAGGAAGGGACCTACGAGCAGTACTTC.

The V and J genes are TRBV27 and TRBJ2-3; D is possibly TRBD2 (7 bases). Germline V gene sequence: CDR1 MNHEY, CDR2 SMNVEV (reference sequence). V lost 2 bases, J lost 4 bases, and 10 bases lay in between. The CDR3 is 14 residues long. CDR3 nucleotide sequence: TGTGCCAGCAGTTTAGGAGGGGGGGCAGATACGCAGTATTTT. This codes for CASSLGGGADTQYF.

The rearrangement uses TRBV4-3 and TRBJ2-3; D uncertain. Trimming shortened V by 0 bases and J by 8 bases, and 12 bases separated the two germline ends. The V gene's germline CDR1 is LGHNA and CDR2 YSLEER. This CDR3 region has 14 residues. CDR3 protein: CASSQEGVRSTQYF. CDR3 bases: TGCGCCAGCAGCCAAGAAGGAGTGCGGAGTACGCAGTATTTT.

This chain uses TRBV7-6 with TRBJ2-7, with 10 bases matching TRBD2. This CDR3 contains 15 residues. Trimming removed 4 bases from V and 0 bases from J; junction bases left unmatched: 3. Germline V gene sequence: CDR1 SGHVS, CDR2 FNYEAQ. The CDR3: CASSSRTSGSYEQYF. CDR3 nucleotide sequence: TGTGCCAGCAGCTCCCGGACTAGCGGCTCCTACGAGCAGTACTTC.

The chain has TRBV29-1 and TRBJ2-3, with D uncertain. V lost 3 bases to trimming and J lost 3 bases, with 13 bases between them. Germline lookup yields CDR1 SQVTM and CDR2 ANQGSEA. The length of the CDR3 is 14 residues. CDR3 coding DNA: TGCAGCGTTGACCTCGGACCGAATACAGATACGCAGTATTTT. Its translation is CSVDLGPNTDTQYF.

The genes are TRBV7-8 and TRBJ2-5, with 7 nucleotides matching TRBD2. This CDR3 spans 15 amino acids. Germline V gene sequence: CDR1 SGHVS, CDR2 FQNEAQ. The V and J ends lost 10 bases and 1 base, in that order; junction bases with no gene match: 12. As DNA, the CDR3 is TGTGCCACCCTCCATTCGGGGGGTTTCCAAGAGACCCAGTACTTC. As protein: CATLHSGGFQETQYF.

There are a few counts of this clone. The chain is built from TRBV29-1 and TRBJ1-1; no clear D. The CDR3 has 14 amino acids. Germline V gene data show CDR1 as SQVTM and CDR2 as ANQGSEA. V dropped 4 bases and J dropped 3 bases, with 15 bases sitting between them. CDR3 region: CSVALKVGYTEAFF. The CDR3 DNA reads TGCAGCGTTGCCCTAAAGGTGGGTTACACTGAAGCTTTCTTT.

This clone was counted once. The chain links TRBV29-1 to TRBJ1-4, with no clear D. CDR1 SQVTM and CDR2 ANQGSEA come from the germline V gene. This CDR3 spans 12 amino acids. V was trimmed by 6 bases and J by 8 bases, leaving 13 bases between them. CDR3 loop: CSVSREGEKLFF. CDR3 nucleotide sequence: TGCAGCGTGAGCCGGGAAGGCGAAAAACTGTTTTTT.

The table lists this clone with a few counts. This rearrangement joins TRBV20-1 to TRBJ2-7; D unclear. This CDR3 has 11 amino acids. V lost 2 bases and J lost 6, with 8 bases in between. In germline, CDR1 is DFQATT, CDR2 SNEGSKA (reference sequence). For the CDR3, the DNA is TGCAGTGCTAGACCCGCCCTCGAGCAGTACTTC. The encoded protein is CSARPALEQYF.

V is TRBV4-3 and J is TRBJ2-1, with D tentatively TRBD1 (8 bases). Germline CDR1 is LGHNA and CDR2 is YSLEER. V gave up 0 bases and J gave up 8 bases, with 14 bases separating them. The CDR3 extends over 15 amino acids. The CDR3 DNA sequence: TGCGCCAGCAGCCAAGAACAGGGGGGGTACTATGAGCAGTTCTTC. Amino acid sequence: CASSQEQGGYYEQFF.